This T cell receptor (beta chain) was captured by sequencing in a study of cytomegalovirus exposure and HLA in healthy donors. Of note for this clone: The antigen is not known.

This table comes from immunoSEQ multiplex PCR, and its TCRdb copy is limited to in-frame clones, with some not included. The data show about 98,000 clones, roughly 87% seen once. Whole-study findings and limits: Reported results showed that the classifier diagnosed cytomegalovirus status with high specificity and sensitivity.

The CDR3 spans 15 residues. Trimming cost V 4 bases and J 3 bases; bases outside gene matches: 9. The germline V gene encodes CDR1 SGHTA and CDR2 FQGNSA. The source is a man between 18 and 29 years old in good health and CMV-seropositive. The genes are TRBV7-2 and TRBJ2-7, with 7 bases that match TRBD1. Sequencing was performed on PBMCs. The CDR3 loop reads CASSWVSSGGYEQYF. CDR3 nucleotide sequence: TGTGCCAGCAGCTGGGTATCTTCAGGGGGCTACGAGCAGTACTTC.